This TCR beta chain originates from a study of PD-1 blockade in classical Hodgkin lymphoma. Study-wide context: Once every 2 weeks, patients received intravenous nivolumab at 3 mg/kg. General study points: In CD4+ cells, TCR diversity went up significantly by C4D1, but in CD8+ cells it did not.

Documented time point: cycle 4 day 1 (C4D1), after 6 weeks of nivolumab. Brentuximab vedotin exposure varied among the patients, all of whom had relapsed after autologous stem cell transplantation. Starting with thawed PBMCs, CD4+ T cells were purified by magnetic negative selection. Complete response, partial response or progressive disease was each patient's best response. Measured with immunoSEQ multiplex PCR; TCRdb has only the in-frame clones, and not every one. The sample holds 20,000 to 25,000 clones, over 80% seen once. Concerning this clone itself: The antigen remains undetermined.

Germline CDR1 reads SGHRS; CDR2 reads YFSETQ. The V gene end was trimmed by 4 bases and the J gene end by 3 bases; junction bases not matched to a gene: 3. The CDR3 extends over 13 amino acids. V gene TRBV5-1 combines with J gene TRBJ1-1; 7 bases agree with TRBD1. The sample in question was CD4+ T cells from blood, obtained before the fourth cycle of nivolumab. This sequence was found in a human donor with classical Hodgkin lymphoma. The CDR3 is CASSPQGDTEAFF. The CDR3 DNA sequence: TGCGCCAGCAGCCCCCAGGGGGACACTGAAGCTTTCTTT.